These 24 T cell receptor beta chains were sequenced from one sample in a study of shared clonotypes between healthy human individuals. The method was immunoSEQ multiplex PCR; TCRdb's version includes in-frame clones alone and lacks a portion of them. The table shows about 2.3 million clones, with approximately 90% occurring only once. Sequencing used naive CD4+ T cells from PBMCs. Subset: CD45RA+ positively selected. Receptor source: a man aged 18 to 29 in good health. Some clones in this sample may be carry-over from other donors' samples.

The chain carries TRBV7-6 and TRBJ2-7, with TRBD2 as a possible D gene (6 bases). V lost 5 bases and J lost 2, with 10 bases in between. The CDR3 runs to 13 residues. The V gene's germline CDR1 is SGHVS and CDR2 FNYEAQ. For the CDR3, the DNA is TGTGCCAGCAGCGCCGGGGGAGCCTACGAGCAGTACTTC. It codes for CASSAGGAYEQYF.

The gene calls are TRBV28 and TRBJ1-2; D is unresolved. Trimming pared 4 bases from V and 4 bases from J, leaving 7 bases between. CDR3 length: 12 amino acids. Germline-derived CDR1 and CDR2 are MDHEN and SYDVKM. The CDR3 spells CASSSSTYGYTF. The CDR3 region has the DNA TGTGCCAGCAGTTCGTCGACCTATGGCTACACCTTC.

V gene TRBV2 combines with J gene TRBJ2-6; possible D gene TRBD1, 5 bases. The CDR3 sequence is 14 residues long. Per germline, CDR1 SNHLY and CDR2 FYNNEI. Trimming took 10 bases from V and 6 from J, leaving 16 bases between them. The CDR3 loop is CATTSGYEANVLTF. The CDR3 DNA follows: TGTGCCACCACCTCAGGGTATGAGGCCAACGTCCTGACTTTC.

The rearrangement uses TRBV19 and TRBJ2-7, with TRBD2 matching 9 bases. The CDR3 runs to 13 residues. The V and J ends lost 9 bases and 3 bases, in that order; junction bases with no gene match: 6. Looked up from germline, CDR1 is LNHDA and CDR2 is SQIVND (reference sequence). The CDR3 DNA follows: TGTGCCAGCCTGGGAGCGGGAGGCTACGAGCAGTACTTC. It is translated as CASLGAGGYEQYF.

The chain employs TRBV27 and TRBJ2-3; 8 positions agree with TRBD2. Germline CDR1 is MNHEY and CDR2 is SMNVEV (reference sequence). This CDR3 region has 14 residues. J gave up 4 bases and V 8 bases, and 8 bases lay outside the gene matches. CDR3 nucleotides: TGTGCCAGCCCGAAAGCGGGAGCCCCAGATACGCAGTATTTT. Its protein product is CASPKAGAPDTQYF.

The V call is TRBV28, the J call TRBJ2-7; D is uncertain. Trimming took off 6 bases at V and 2 bases at J, with 14 bases between the two ends. CDR3 length equals 14 residues. Germline V gives CDR1 MDHEN, CDR2 SYDVKM. This CDR3 reads CASSTPGSAYEQYF. The CDR3 DNA is TGTGCCAGCAGCACGCCGGGTTCGGCCTACGAGCAGTACTTC.

This rearrangement joins TRBV5-1 to TRBJ2-1; 11 bases fit TRBD1. Germline CDR1 reads SGHRS; CDR2 reads YFSETQ. There are 14 residues in the CDR3. Trimming took 6 bases from V and 6 from J; bases not matched to a gene: 5. The CDR3 loop reads CASMLGTGGNEQFF. CDR3 bases: TGCGCCAGCATGCTAGGGACAGGGGGCAATGAGCAGTTCTTC.

The rearrangement uses TRBV5-6 and TRBJ2-1; D gene ambiguous. Trimming took 0 bases from V and 4 from J, leaving 5 bases between them. Germline V gene lookup returns CDR1 SGHDT and CDR2 YYEEEE. This CDR3 has 13 amino acids. CDR3 protein: CASSLVLYNEQFF. CDR3 sequence (DNA): TGTGCCAGCAGCTTGGTCCTATACAATGAGCAGTTCTTC.

The CDR3 bases are TGTGCCAGCAGCCCAGAAGTAGGGCGCACCGGGGAGCTGTTTTTT. Its translation: CASSPEVGRTGELFF. The rearrangement links TRBV5-4 to TRBJ2-2; D call uncertain. This CDR3 comprises 15 residues. From germline, CDR1 is SGHNT and CDR2 YYREEE (reference sequence). Trimming pared 4 bases from V and 4 bases from J, leaving 14 bases between.

CDR3 loop: CASSFPRGLNEKLFF. CDR3 sequence (DNA): TGTGCCAGCAGCTTTCCCCGGGGTCTTAATGAAAAACTGTTTTTT. This chain joins TRBV9 and TRBJ1-4; no clear D gene. This CDR3 region has 15 residues. Germline V CDR1 and CDR2: SGDLS, YYNGEE. With 4 bases removed from V and 4 bases from J, the gap between germline ends came to 14 bases.

As for this clone: The sample contains more than one DNA sequence encoding this CDR3. The chain uses TRBV5-1 and TRBJ2-7, with 11 bases fitting TRBD2. The CDR3 spans 15 residues. The junction had 2 bases not matched to a gene; V was cut back by 3 bases and J by 0 bases. Germline V CDR1 and CDR2: SGHRS, YFSETQ. CDR3: CASSSLAGASYEQYF. DNA of the CDR3: TGCGCCAGCAGCTCACTAGCGGGAGCCTCCTACGAGCAGTACTTC.

The V call is TRBV5-1, the J call TRBJ2-1; 7 bases are shared with TRBD1. V shed 0 bases, J shed 9 bases, and the junction held 15 bases outside the gene matches. CDR1 and CDR2 (germline): SGHRS, YFSETQ. This CDR3 is 17 amino acids long. In DNA form, the CDR3 reads TGCGCCAGCAGCTTGGCCGACAGGGTGGGTGAAGGGGTTGAGCAGTTCTTC. It codes for CASSLADRVGEGVEQFF.

The V gene is TRBV5-1, the J gene TRBJ2-1; 7 bases line up with TRBD2. Per the germline V gene, CDR1 is SGHRS and CDR2 is YFSETQ. Trimming at V came to 0 bases and at J to 10 bases, leaving 13 bases not matched to a gene. The CDR3 extends over 16 amino acids. CDR3 in DNA: TGCGCCAGCAGCTTGGATGGCGGGAGACCCGGGGGAGAGCAGTTCTTC. Encoded protein: CASSLDGGRPGGEQFF.

V usage is TRBV6-1 and J usage is TRBJ1-5, with a weak D call TRBD1 (5 bases). Trimming took off 4 bases at V and 9 bases at J, with 13 bases between the two ends. Germline-derived CDR1 and CDR2 are MNHNS and SASEGT. The CDR3 sequence is 13 residues long. CDR3 amino acids: CASSVNPGGPQHF. Written as DNA, the CDR3 is TGTGCCAGCAGTGTAAATCCGGGGGGGCCCCAGCATTTT.

This chain connects TRBV7-9 to TRBJ2-1; D may be TRBD1 or TRBD2 (5 bases each). V lost 5 bases, J lost 14 bases, and 13 bases lay in between. The CDR3 is made up of 11 amino acids. CDR1 is SEHNR, CDR2 FQNEAQ, per germline (reference sequence). The CDR3 region has the DNA TGTGCCAGCAGCGTCGGGACCGCGAAGTTCTTC. It encodes CASSVGTAKFF.

This clone was seen a single time. The chain couples TRBV7-9 to TRBJ1-2; 7 bases match TRBD1. CDR3 length: 15 amino acids. Trimming took 3 bases from V and 4 from J; bases not matched to a gene: 8. The germline CDR1 and CDR2 sequences are SEHNR and FQNEAQ (reference sequence). CDR3 sequence: CASSLALGQLYGYTF. The CDR3 region has the DNA TGTGCCAGCAGCTTGGCCCTGGGACAGCTCTATGGCTACACCTTC.

This rearrangement joins TRBV7-8 to TRBJ2-3, with TRBD2 matching 10 bases. After removal of 5 bases from V and 2 bases from J, the junction contained 7 bases not matched to a gene. Germline loops: CDR1 SGHVS, CDR2 FQNEAQ. This CDR3 region has 16 residues. DNA of the CDR3: TGTGCCAGCAGCACCGGACTAGCGGAGTTCACAGATACGCAGTATTTT. Protein product: CASSTGLAEFTDTQYF.

The chain employs TRBV2 and TRBJ1-4; D ambiguous. V dropped 5 bases and J dropped 7 bases, with 11 bases sitting between them. This CDR3 has 13 residues. CDR1 and CDR2 (germline): SNHLY, FYNNEI. CDR3 amino acids: CASSWLPVEKLFF. The DNA for the CDR3 is TGTGCCAGCAGTTGGCTTCCCGTTGAAAAACTGTTTTTT. Full variable domain (outside the CDR3, taken from reference TRBV2 and TRBJ1-4): EPEVTQTPSHQVTQMGQEVILRCVPISNHLYFYWYRQILGQKVEFLVSFYNNEISEKSEIFDDQFSVERPDGSNFTLKIRSTKLEDSAMYFCASSWLPVEKLFFGSGTQLSVL.

This clone was counted a few times. This chain links TRBV7-8 with TRBJ1-2, with D maybe TRBD1 (6 bases). Deletions cut 6 bases from V and 2 bases from J, with 13 bases between. The germline V gene encodes CDR1 SGHVS and CDR2 FQNEAQ. The CDR3 has 14 amino acids. The CDR3: CASSLVTGNYGYTF. The CDR3 DNA is TGTGCCAGCAGTCTAGTCACAGGGAACTATGGCTACACCTTC. Drawing the rest from reference TRBV7-8 and TRBJ1-2, the complete variable domain is GAGVSQSPRYKVAKRGQDVALRCDPISGHVSLFWYQQALGQGPEFLTYFQNEAQLDKSGLPSDRFFAERPEGSVSTLKIQRTQQEDSAVYLCASSLVTGNYGYTFGSGTRLTVV.

The V and J genes are TRBV5-1 and TRBJ2-3, with 10 bases identical to TRBD2. The CDR3 consists of 16 residues. V dropped 0 bases and J dropped 5; count of bases not matched to a gene: 6. CDR1 is SGHRS, CDR2 YFSETQ, per germline. CDR3 residues: CASSLVGAGGIDTQYF. The CDR3 DNA reads TGCGCCAGCAGCTTGGTTGGAGCGGGAGGGATAGATACGCAGTATTTT.

The J gene is TRBJ2-1, the V gene TRBV7-3; 13 nucleotides line up with TRBD2. The CDR3 loop spans 16 amino acids. J was trimmed by 6 bases and V by 5 bases; bases with no gene match: 7. Germline CDR1 and CDR2: SGHTA and FQGTGA. As DNA, the CDR3 is TGTGCCAGCAGCGGTGGACTAGCGGGAGCTGGCAATGAGCAGTTCTTC. As protein: CASSGGLAGAGNEQFF.

V is TRBV28 and J is TRBJ2-1; the D gene is possibly TRBD2 (6 bases). V was clipped by 5 bases and J by 0 bases, with 17 bases between them. This CDR3 comprises 17 residues. From germline, CDR1 is MDHEN and CDR2 SYDVKM. CDR3 in DNA: TGTGCCAGCAGTGCGCGGGGTAGCGCCAGCTCCTACAATGAGCAGTTCTTC. Protein: CASSARGSASSYNEQFF.

The chain couples TRBV6-5 to TRBJ1-2; D is possibly TRBD1 (5 bases). The CDR3 length is 13 residues. Per the germline V gene, CDR1 is MNHEY and CDR2 is SVGAGI. Trimming pared 8 bases from V and 3 bases from J, leaving 13 bases between. The CDR3 nucleotides are TGTGCCAGCTGTTTCGGCAGGGACTATGGCTACACCTTC. This gives the protein CASCFGRDYGYTF.

The chain combines TRBV6-6 with TRBJ2-7; 11 positions match TRBD2. V trimming: 2 bases; J trimming: 3 bases; junction bases outside the gene matches: 6. CDR1 and CDR2 from the germline V gene are MNHNY and SVGAGI (reference sequence). The CDR3 covers 16 residues. CDR3 sequence: CASSYGIAGGSYEQYF. CDR3 nucleotides: TGTGCCAGCAGTTACGGGATAGCGGGAGGGAGCTACGAGCAGTACTTC.